The 29 T cell receptor beta chains presented below share a single source sample, sequenced in a study of CD8 T cells in ankylosing spondylitis. MiXCR, run by TCRdb on the 5' RACE reads, gives a single entry per CDR3 protein. The sample lists some 71,000 distinct CDR3 sequences, roughly 5% occurring once. The sequenced material came from blood, either unsorted or a sorted T cell fraction (not recorded which). The source is a male donor with ankylosing spondylitis or in good health (not recorded which).

This clonotype showed up just a few times. The chain links TRBV20-1 to TRBJ2-3, with D unclear. The V end lost 0 bases, the J end lost 6 bases, and 7 bases lay between the germline ends. In germline, CDR1 is DFQATT, CDR2 SNEGSKA (reference sequence). The CDR3 runs 12 residues. The CDR3 nucleotides read TGCAGTGCTAGAGATGCAGCGGATACGCAGTATTTT. Its protein is CSARDAADTQYF.

This clonotype was counted at least ten times. The rearrangement joins TRBV28 to TRBJ2-1, with a tentative D call TRBD1 (6 bases). Trimming pared 2 bases from V and 3 bases from J, leaving 11 bases between. The germline CDR1 and CDR2 sequences are MDHEN and SYDVKM. CDR3 size: 15 residues. This CDR3 reads CASSLRGHNYNEQFF. The CDR3 DNA reads TGTGCCAGCAGTTTAAGGGGACACAACTACAATGAGCAGTTCTTC.

The V call is TRBV7-9, the J call TRBJ2-7; D unresolved. Germline CDR1 is SEHNR and CDR2 is FQNEAQ (reference sequence). Trimming took 5 bases from V and 3 from J, leaving 11 bases between them. This CDR3 has 13 residues. The CDR3 region is CASSTAVNYEQYF. The DNA for the CDR3 is TGTGCCAGCAGCACCGCAGTCAACTACGAGCAGTACTTC.

This clonotype was seen at least ten times. This chain joins TRBV6-1 and TRBJ2-1; D gene uncertain. The ends were cut back, 5 bases at V and 2 bases at J, with 16 bases in the middle. CDR1 and CDR2 (germline): MNHNS, SASEGT. This CDR3 region has 16 residues. In DNA form, the CDR3 reads TGTGCCAGCAGTCGACATAAGGACCCTGCCTACAATGAGCAGTTCTTC. Amino acid sequence: CASSRHKDPAYNEQFF.

This clonotype was seen just once. A much larger clonotype is one base distant, so this may be a read error. The chain is built from TRBV7-9 and TRBJ2-7; D may match TRBD1 or TRBD2 (5 bases each). CDR3 size: 14 residues. Germline CDR1 is SEHNR and CDR2 is FQNEAQ (reference sequence). The CDR3 protein is CSSSTGTVFGEQYF. For the CDR3, the DNA is TGTTCCAGCAGCACCGGGACGGTGTTTGGCGAGCAGTACTTC.

This clonotype was seen repeatedly, ten times or more. The chain joins TRBV5-1 to TRBJ2-1, with TRBD2 matching 11 bases. This CDR3 is 16 amino acids long. Germline trimming cut 4 bases from V and 5 bases from J; bases unmatched to any gene: 8. Germline V lookup: CDR1 SGHRS, CDR2 YFSETQ. The CDR3 region has the DNA TGCGCCAGCAGCCCCCCGACTAGCGGGGTTCACAATGAGCAGTTCTTC. Encoded protein: CASSPPTSGVHNEQFF.

This clonotype was counted ten times or more. V and J are TRBV10-3 and TRBJ2-7; the D gene is possibly TRBD1 (5 bases). V shed 4 bases and J shed 0 bases, with 13 bases lying between them. There are 15 residues in the CDR3. Germline loops: CDR1 ENHRY, CDR2 SYGVKD. CDR3: CAISVSNRSSYEQYF. The CDR3 DNA sequence: TGTGCCATCAGTGTATCGAACAGGAGCTCCTACGAGCAGTACTTC.

This clonotype was detected ten times or more. The genes are TRBV20-1 and TRBJ2-5, with D perhaps TRBD2 (5 bases). V shed 7 bases and J shed 2 bases, with 8 bases lying between them. Germline CDR1 reads DFQATT; CDR2 reads SNEGSKA (reference sequence). CDR3 length: 11 residues. The CDR3 region is CSVRTQETQYF. The CDR3 DNA follows: TGCAGTGTCCGGACTCAAGAGACCCAGTACTTC.

Ten or more counts support this clonotype. This sequence joins TRBV4-1 and TRBJ1-4; D perhaps matches TRBD1 (5 bases). CDR3 length: 18 residues. Germline V gene data show CDR1 as MGHRA and CDR2 as YSYEKL. The V end lost 2 bases, the J end lost 0 bases, and 16 bases lay between the germline ends. The CDR3 region is CASSQKTVTDATNEKLFF. CDR3 nucleotide sequence: TGCGCCAGCAGCCAAAAGACAGTTACCGACGCAACTAATGAAAAACTGTTTTTT.

The chain employs TRBV20-1 and TRBJ1-6; tentatively, D is TRBD1 (6 bases). V was clipped by 1 base and J by 6 bases, with 10 bases between them. CDR3 length: 14 amino acids. The germline gives CDR1 DFQATT, CDR2 SNEGSKA (reference sequence). The CDR3 protein is CSARAGGSNSPLHF. CDR3 DNA: TGCAGTGCTAGAGCCGGGGGCAGTAATTCACCCCTCCACTTT.

This clonotype was observed at least ten times. V is TRBV4-3 and J is TRBJ2-2, with D possibly TRBD1 on 5 matching bases. Germline V gene sequence: CDR1 LGHNA, CDR2 YSLEER. This CDR3 has 16 residues. The ends were cut back, 2 bases at V and 4 bases at J, with 14 bases in the middle. The CDR3 coding sequence is TGCGCCAGCAGCCAACCCAATCAGGGTGTCACCGGGGAGCTGTTTTTT. Its translation is CASSQPNQGVTGELFF.

This chain uses TRBV13 with TRBJ2-7; either TRBD1 or TRBD2 may fit D (5 bases each). V gave up 4 bases and J gave up 1 base, with 17 bases separating them. CDR3 length: 16 residues. Looked up from germline, CDR1 is PRHDT and CDR2 is FYEKMQ (reference sequence). CDR3 protein: CASSSGGRDHSYEQYF. The CDR3 DNA reads TGTGCCAGCAGCTCTGGTGGCCGGGACCATTCCTACGAGCAGTACTTC.

This clonotype has at least ten counts. This rearrangement joins TRBV20-1 to TRBJ2-6; D not resolved. The CDR3 extends over 14 amino acids. V was cut by 3 bases and J by 1 base, with 7 bases left in between. Per germline, CDR1 DFQATT and CDR2 SNEGSKA (reference sequence). The CDR3 loop is CSASGHSGANVLTF. In DNA, the CDR3 is TGCAGTGCTAGCGGCCATTCTGGGGCCAACGTCCTGACTTTC.

This clonotype was seen at least ten times. V and J are TRBV10-2 and TRBJ1-1; maybe TRBD1 (5 bases). Germline-derived CDR1 and CDR2 are WSHSY and SAAADI. Trimming left V 6 bases short and J 1 base short, with 12 bases between. The CDR3 consists of 14 residues. CDR3 sequence (DNA): TGCGCCAGCAGGACCTACGGGGGGAACACTGAAGCTTTCTTT. As protein: CASRTYGGNTEAFF.

This clonotype was seen ten or more times. The chain is built from TRBV4-2 and TRBJ2-7; D not resolved. This CDR3 has 14 residues. The germline V gene has CDR1 LGHNA and CDR2 YNFKEQ. The V and J ends lost 4 bases and 2 bases respectively, with 12 bases between them. The CDR3 here is CASSRETTTYEQYF. The CDR3 coding sequence is TGTGCCAGCAGCCGTGAGACAACAACCTACGAGCAGTACTTC.

This clonotype was seen at least ten times. This chain joins TRBV20-1 and TRBJ1-5; TRBD1 is a possible D gene (5 bases). V lost 8 bases, J lost 4 bases, and 12 bases lay in between. The germline V gene encodes CDR1 DFQATT and CDR2 SNEGSKA (reference sequence). The CDR3 covers 12 residues. The CDR3: CSTQGINQPQHF. The DNA for the CDR3 is TGCAGTACCCAGGGAATTAATCAGCCCCAGCATTTT.

This clonotype has ten or more counts. This chain uses TRBV3-1 with TRBJ1-5; D perhaps matches TRBD1 (6 bases). Trimming removed 1 base from V and 11 bases from J, with 18 bases in between. Germline-derived CDR1 and CDR2 are LGHDT and YNNKEL (reference sequence). This CDR3 spans 15 amino acids. CDR3 nucleotide sequence: TGTGCCAGCAGCCAAGGTCCGACAGGCTCGACGACCCAGCATTTT. Translation gives CASSQGPTGSTTQHF.

This clonotype came up many times. This rearrangement joins TRBV7-8 to TRBJ2-7, with D possibly matching TRBD2 (6 bases). Germline V gene data show CDR1 as SGHVS and CDR2 as FQNEAQ. The V and J ends lost 1 base and 5 bases respectively, with 6 bases between them. The length of the CDR3 is 12 residues. The CDR3 coding sequence is TGTGCCAGCAGCTTAGGGGGGGACGAGCAGTACTTC. Translating gives CASSLGGDEQYF. The complete variable domain, with remaining parts taken from reference TRBV7-8 and TRBJ2-7, reads GAGVSQSPRYKVAKRGQDVALRCDPISGHVSLFWYQQALGQGPEFLTYFQNEAQLDKSGLPSDRFFAERPEGSVSTLKIQRTQQEDSAVYLCASSLGGDEQYFGPGTRLTVT.

This clonotype was seen ten or more times. The chain couples TRBV7-2 to TRBJ2-5; D is unclear. Per germline, CDR1 SGHTA and CDR2 FQGNSA. The CDR3 covers 14 residues. Between the trimmed V and J ends, which lost 2 bases and 1 base, there was a span of 8 bases. CDR3 DNA: TGTGCCAGCAGCTTAACGAGCTCCCAAGAGACCCAGTACTTC. It codes for CASSLTSSQETQYF.

There are many counts of this clonotype. The rearrangement uses TRBV20-1 and TRBJ1-5; the D gene is possibly TRBD1 (5 bases). Germline CDR1 reads DFQATT; CDR2 reads SNEGSKA (reference sequence). V gave up 3 bases and J gave up 6 bases, with 12 bases separating them. CDR3 size: 13 residues. The CDR3 loop is CSAREGLGQPQHF. CDR3 bases: TGCAGTGCTAGGGAGGGACTCGGTCAGCCCCAGCATTTT.

This clonotype was counted many times. V and J are TRBV3-1 and TRBJ2-7; possibly TRBD1 or TRBD2 for D (5 bases each). CDR3 size: 17 residues. The germline V and J ends were trimmed by 4 bases and 4 bases, with 23 bases remaining between them. The germline CDR1 and CDR2 sequences are LGHDT and YNNKEL (reference sequence). CDR3 region: CASSPSVDRMGVYEQYF. CDR3 DNA: TGTGCCAGCAGCCCCTCCGTGGATCGGATGGGGGTATACGAGCAGTACTTC.

This clonotype showed up many times. This rearrangement joins TRBV5-1 to TRBJ2-6; possibly TRBD1 for D (6 bases). This CDR3 spans 14 amino acids. Trimming took off 4 bases at V and 3 bases at J, with 8 bases between the two ends. Germline CDR1 and CDR2: SGHRS and YFSETQ. The CDR3 loop is CASSKGVGANVLTF. For the CDR3, the DNA is TGCGCCAGCAGCAAGGGGGTTGGGGCCAACGTCCTGACTTTC.

The sample holds many counts of this clonotype. This chain connects TRBV5-1 to TRBJ2-5; TRBD2 matches 7 bases. The V segment lost 3 bases and the J segment 4 bases; nucleotides outside the gene matches: 12. Per germline, CDR1 SGHRS and CDR2 YFSETQ. This CDR3 has 16 residues. This CDR3 reads CASSSGLVTRAETQYF. The CDR3 bases are TGCGCCAGCAGCTCAGGACTAGTCACTAGGGCAGAGACCCAGTACTTC. Filled out from reference TRBV5-1 and TRBJ2-5, the complete variable domain reads KAGVTQTPRYLIKTRGQQVTLSCSPISGHRSVSWYQQTPGQGLQFLFEYFSETQRNKGNFPGRFSGRQFSNSRSEMNVSTLELGDSALYLCASSSGLVTRAETQYFGPGTRLLVL.

This clonotype was observed at least ten times. The rearrangement uses TRBV7-3 and TRBJ1-1, with D possibly matching TRBD1 (5 bases). The CDR3 contains 13 residues. The V gene lost 5 bases and the J gene lost 4 bases, with 11 bases spanning the gap. The V gene's germline CDR1 is SGHTA and CDR2 FQGTGA. CDR3: CASSEVGATEAFF. The DNA of the CDR3 is TGTGCCAGCAGCGAAGTCGGGGCCACTGAAGCTTTCTTT.

This clonotype was recorded many times. This sequence joins TRBV28 and TRBJ1-1; D perhaps matches TRBD1 (6 bases). V was clipped by 4 bases and J by 4 bases, with 16 bases between them. This CDR3 contains 15 residues. The germline V gene encodes CDR1 MDHEN and CDR2 SYDVKM. DNA of the CDR3: TGTGCCAGCAGTTCGCGGGACAAGTATGTCACTGAAGCTTTCTTT. Encoded protein: CASSSRDKYVTEAFF. The whole variable domain, filled in from reference TRBV28 and TRBJ1-1, reads DVKVTQSSRYLVKRTGEKVFLECVQDMDHENMFWYRQDPGLGLRLIYFSYDVKMKEKGDIPEGYSVSREKKERFSLILESASTNQTSMYLCASSSRDKYVTEAFFGQGTRLTVV.

This clonotype was found many times. The chain carries TRBV28 and TRBJ2-5, with D perhaps matching TRBD1 (6 bases). Trimming cost V 5 bases and J 2 bases, with 18 bases left between them. CDR1 is MDHEN, CDR2 SYDVKM, per germline. The CDR3 is 16 amino acids. CDR3: CASSLPRSRGQETQYF. CDR3 bases: TGTGCCAGCAGTCTCCCCCGGTCAAGGGGGCAAGAGACCCAGTACTTC.

The table lists this clonotype with a few counts. V is TRBV7-8 and J is TRBJ1-2; D not certain. V dropped 3 bases and J dropped 7 bases, with 18 bases sitting between them. Germline values: CDR1 SGHVS, CDR2 FQNEAQ. The length of the CDR3 is 15 residues. As DNA, the CDR3 is TGTGCCAGCAGCTTCTTTCCGACGCAGGCTCTTGGCTACACCTTC. Translated, it gives CASSFFPTQALGYTF.

This clonotype was recorded many times. This chain uses TRBV18 with TRBJ2-7; TRBD2 aligns across 7 bases. The germline V gene encodes CDR1 KGHSH and CDR2 LQKENI. This CDR3 has 14 amino acids. The V gene end was trimmed by 0 bases and the J gene end by 5 bases; junction bases not matched to a gene: 4. The DNA for the CDR3 is TGTGCCAGCTCACCACCGGGAGGGAACGACGAGCAGTACTTC. It codes for CASSPPGGNDEQYF.

This clonotype has a count of ten or more. The rearrangement links TRBV11-2 to TRBJ1-2; unclear D gene. The CDR3 has 15 residues. The V end lost 5 bases, the J end lost 7 bases, and 20 bases lay between the germline ends. CDR1 is SGHAT, CDR2 FQNNGV, per germline. CDR3 protein: CASSRPSNIMGGYTF. In DNA, the CDR3 is TGTGCCAGCAGCCGCCCCTCTAACATAATGGGTGGCTACACCTTC.